This is a list of T cell receptor beta chains from one sample in a study of blood T cell repertoires in COVID-19. TCRdb's copy holds only in-frame clones and misses some; the assay was immunoSEQ multiplex PCR. The sample contains hundreds of thousands of clones, 90% of which appear only once. Input material: PBMCs or T cells enriched from blood (not recorded which). Receptors were obtained from a man aged 50 or older who had been exposed to COVID-19. The CDR3 runs from the conserved cysteine through the conserved F or W. Each record gives: D gene, V gene, clone size, J gene, CDR3 protein, CDR3 DNA. A D gene is named only where the DNA matches it firmly. Some rows mark clone size as missing; the rest say once, few, many or name a class of expanded clone.

d_gene: TRBD1
v_gene: TRBV4-1
abundance: few
j_gene: TRBJ1-2
CDR3aa: CASSQSGQGNFGYTF
CDR3nt: TGCGCCAGCAGCCAAAGTGGACAGGGGAATTTTGGCTACACCTTC

d_gene: .
v_gene: TRBV18
abundance: .
j_gene: TRBJ2-3
CDR3aa: CASSPYRLGTDTQYF
CDR3nt: TGTGCCAGCTCACCGTACAGATTAGGCACAGATACGCAGTATTTT

d_gene: .
v_gene: TRBV27
abundance: .
j_gene: TRBJ2-7
CDR3aa: CASSLTFRQEQYF
CDR3nt: TGTGCCAGCAGTTTAACCTTCCGACAGGAGCAGTACTTC

d_gene: TRBD2
v_gene: TRBV28
abundance: .
j_gene: TRBJ2-5
CDR3aa: CASIPRGGSETQYF
CDR3nt: TGTGCCAGCATACCACGCGGGGGGTCGGAGACCCAGTACTTC

d_gene: .
v_gene: TRBV7-3
abundance: .
j_gene: TRBJ2-1
CDR3aa: CASSPGPSVQYNEQFF
CDR3nt: TGTGCCAGCAGCCCCGGACCTAGCGTTCAATACAATGAGCAGTTCTTC

d_gene: TRBD1
v_gene: TRBV5-1
abundance: few
j_gene: TRBJ1-2
CDR3aa: CASSLTGAGGYTF
CDR3nt: TGCGCCAGCAGCTTGACAGGGGCTGGGGGCTACACCTTC

d_gene: TRBD1
v_gene: TRBV19
abundance: .
j_gene: TRBJ1-5
CDR3aa: CASSTDRAFNQPQHF
CDR3nt: TGTGCCAGTAGCACGGACAGGGCCTTCAATCAGCCCCAGCATTTT

d_gene: TRBD1
v_gene: TRBV2
abundance: .
j_gene: TRBJ2-5
CDR3aa: CASEYNRGQETQYF
CDR3nt: TGTGCCAGCGAATATAACAGGGGACAAGAGACCCAGTACTTC

d_gene: .
v_gene: TRBV28
abundance: once
j_gene: TRBJ1-5
CDR3aa: CASSLSQVHQPQHF
CDR3nt: TGTGCCAGCAGTTTAAGCCAAGTCCATCAGCCCCAGCATTTT

d_gene: .
v_gene: TRBV25-1
abundance: .
j_gene: TRBJ1-4
CDR3aa: CASSRGQLNEKLFF
CDR3nt: TGTGCCAGCAGCAGAGGACAGTTGAATGAAAAACTGTTTTTT

d_gene: TRBD2
v_gene: TRBV19
abundance: .
j_gene: TRBJ2-4
CDR3aa: CASSYTGGPGRDIQYF
CDR3nt: TGTGCCAGTAGTTACACGGGAGGGCCCGGTAGGGACATTCAGTACTTC

d_gene: .
v_gene: TRBV27
abundance: .
j_gene: TRBJ2-2
CDR3aa: CASSQTSVTGELFF
CDR3nt: TGTGCCAGCAGTCAGACTTCGGTTACCGGGGAGCTGTTTTTT

d_gene: .
v_gene: TRBV7-9
abundance: .
j_gene: TRBJ1-1
CDR3aa: CASSSRTGYTEAFF
CDR3nt: TGTGCCAGCAGCTCCCGTACAGGGTACACTGAAGCTTTCTTT

d_gene: .
v_gene: TRBV5-6
abundance: few
j_gene: TRBJ1-4
CDR3aa: CASSLLTATNEKLFF
CDR3nt: TGTGCCAGCAGCCTACTAACCGCAACTAATGAAAAACTGTTTTTT

d_gene: TRBD1
v_gene: TRBV7-9
abundance: .
j_gene: TRBJ1-2
CDR3aa: CASGGTGVDYGYTF
CDR3nt: TGTGCCAGCGGGGGGACAGGGGTTGACTATGGCTACACCTTC

d_gene: TRBD1
v_gene: TRBV30
abundance: .
j_gene: TRBJ1-4
CDR3aa: CAWGDRVGKLFF
CDR3nt: TGTGCCTGGGGGGACAGGGTCGGAAAACTGTTTTTT

d_gene: .
v_gene: TRBV11-2
abundance: once
j_gene: TRBJ1-1
CDR3aa: CASSLVTQGGNTEAFF
CDR3nt: TGTGCCAGCAGCTTAGTCACACAAGGGGGTAACACTGAAGCTTTCTTT

d_gene: .
v_gene: TRBV28
abundance: .
j_gene: TRBJ1-1
CDR3aa: CASSQRTYEAFF
CDR3nt: TGTGCCAGCAGTCAAAGGACATATGAAGCTTTCTTT

d_gene: TRBD1
v_gene: TRBV28
abundance: .
j_gene: TRBJ1-2
CDR3aa: CASSLLDRAYGYTF
CDR3nt: TGTGCCAGCAGCCTGCTAGACAGGGCCTATGGCTACACCTTC

d_gene: .
v_gene: TRBV9
abundance: few
j_gene: TRBJ2-2
CDR3aa: CASSWEEPRGNTGELFF
CDR3nt: TGTGCCAGCAGCTGGGAGGAACCGAGGGGGAACACCGGGGAGCTGTTTTTT

d_gene: .
v_gene: TRBV6-5
abundance: .
j_gene: TRBJ2-7
CDR3aa: CASSTRPGSSYEQYF
CDR3nt: TGTGCCAGCAGTACCCGTCCGGGGAGCTCCTACGAGCAGTACTTC

d_gene: TRBD1
v_gene: TRBV19
abundance: .
j_gene: TRBJ2-7
CDR3aa: CASSRLGQGYEQYF
CDR3nt: TGTGCCAGTAGTAGACTCGGACAGGGATACGAGCAGTACTTC

d_gene: .
v_gene: TRBV19
abundance: .
j_gene: TRBJ2-1
CDR3aa: CASSRGNEQFF
CDR3nt: TGTGCCAGTTCCAGGGGCAATGAGCAGTTCTTC

d_gene: .
v_gene: TRBV27
abundance: .
j_gene: TRBJ1-5
CDR3aa: CASRWQGSNQPQHF
CDR3nt: TGTGCCAGCAGGTGGCAGGGTAGCAATCAGCCCCAGCATTTT

d_gene: .
v_gene: TRBV27
abundance: .
j_gene: TRBJ1-2
CDR3aa: CASSYRRGYGYTF
CDR3nt: TGTGCCAGCAGTTACCGCCGGGGGTATGGCTACACCTTC

d_gene: .
v_gene: TRBV6-5
abundance: .
j_gene: TRBJ2-7
CDR3aa: CASSAYEQYF
CDR3nt: TGTGCCAGCAGCGCCTACGAGCAGTACTTC

d_gene: TRBD1
v_gene: TRBV28
abundance: .
j_gene: TRBJ1-5
CDR3aa: CASSLGGTGSNQPQHF
CDR3nt: TGTGCCAGCAGTTTGGGGGGGACAGGGAGTAATCAGCCCCAGCATTTT

d_gene: .
v_gene: TRBV11-2
abundance: .
j_gene: TRBJ1-2
CDR3aa: CASSLDAGWAGYTF
CDR3nt: TGTGCCAGCAGCTTAGATGCAGGCTGGGCTGGCTACACCTTC

d_gene: .
v_gene: TRBV5-4
abundance: once
j_gene: TRBJ1-2
CDR3aa: CASSPRGGFRGYTF
CDR3nt: TGTGCCAGCAGCCCCCGCGGGGGGTTTAGGGGCTACACCTTC

d_gene: .
v_gene: TRBV6-5
abundance: .
j_gene: TRBJ2-5
CDR3aa: CASSLSGIWETQYF
CDR3nt: TGTGCCAGCAGTTTATCGGGGATCTGGGAGACCCAGTACTTC

d_gene: .
v_gene: TRBV24-1
abundance: .
j_gene: TRBJ1-2
CDR3aa: CATTIPGVDYGYTF
CDR3nt: TGTGCCACCACTATCCCGGGGGTGGACTATGGCTACACCTTC

d_gene: TRBD1
v_gene: TRBV7-7
abundance: .
j_gene: TRBJ2-1
CDR3aa: CASSFRGSNEQFF
CDR3nt: TGTGCTAGCAGCTTCAGGGGGAGTAATGAGCAGTTCTTC

d_gene: .
v_gene: TRBV10-3
abundance: .
j_gene: TRBJ1-1
CDR3aa: CAIRQNTEAFF
CDR3nt: TGTGCCATCAGACAGAACACTGAAGCTTTCTTT

d_gene: TRBD2
v_gene: TRBV24-1
abundance: .
j_gene: TRBJ2-3
CDR3aa: CATSDWTSGSTDTQYF
CDR3nt: TGTGCCACCAGTGATTGGACTAGCGGTAGCACAGATACGCAGTATTTT

d_gene: TRBD1
v_gene: TRBV7-2
abundance: .
j_gene: TRBJ1-2
CDR3aa: CASSLDYRGSYGYTF
CDR3nt: TGTGCCAGCAGCTTAGACTACAGGGGAAGCTATGGCTACACCTTC

d_gene: TRBD1
v_gene: TRBV10-3
abundance: .
j_gene: TRBJ1-1
CDR3aa: CAISDPGQGRGTEAFF
CDR3nt: TGTGCCATCAGTGACCCCGGACAGGGCCGGGGCACTGAAGCTTTCTTT

d_gene: TRBD2
v_gene: TRBV11-3
abundance: .
j_gene: TRBJ2-5
CDR3aa: CASSLSGGWETQYF
CDR3nt: TGTGCCAGCAGCTTGTCGGGAGGGTGGGAGACCCAGTACTTC

d_gene: TRBD1
v_gene: TRBV3-1/TRBV3-2
abundance: .
j_gene: TRBJ2-6
CDR3aa: CASSARDRGRSGANVLTF
CDR3nt: TGTGCCAGCAGCGCCCGGGACAGGGGGCGATCCGGGGCCAACGTCCTGACTTTC

d_gene: .
v_gene: TRBV28
abundance: .
j_gene: TRBJ1-5
CDR3aa: CASRSPGGYNQPQHF
CDR3nt: TGTGCCAGCAGATCCCCGGGTGGGTATAATCAGCCCCAGCATTTT

d_gene: .
v_gene: TRBV28
abundance: .
j_gene: TRBJ2-1
CDR3aa: CASSLLVQGSRNEQFF
CDR3nt: TGTGCCAGCAGTTTACTGGTCCAGGGGTCTCGCAATGAGCAGTTCTTC

d_gene: .
v_gene: TRBV18
abundance: .
j_gene: TRBJ2-6
CDR3aa: CASSFQGTGANVLTF
CDR3nt: TGTGCCAGCTCTTTTCAGGGTACTGGGGCCAACGTCCTGACTTTC

d_gene: .
v_gene: TRBV7-9
abundance: .
j_gene: TRBJ1-3
CDR3aa: CASSLAYAGAGNTIYF
CDR3nt: TGTGCCAGCAGCTTAGCGTATGCGGGGGCTGGAAACACCATATATTTT

d_gene: TRBD2
v_gene: TRBV28
abundance: .
j_gene: TRBJ2-2
CDR3aa: CASNPTLAGAFFGELFF
CDR3nt: TGTGCCAGCAACCCCACCCTAGCGGGGGCCTTTTTCGGGGAGCTGTTTTTT

d_gene: TRBD1
v_gene: TRBV19
abundance: few
j_gene: TRBJ1-6
CDR3aa: CASSIQGANSPLHF
CDR3nt: TGTGCCAGTAGTATTCAGGGGGCGAATTCACCCCTCCACTTT

d_gene: .
v_gene: TRBV2
abundance: .
j_gene: TRBJ2-1
CDR3aa: CASSEGRGNNEQFF
CDR3nt: TGTGCCAGCAGTGAAGGGCGGGGAAACAATGAGCAGTTCTTC

d_gene: .
v_gene: TRBV7-3
abundance: .
j_gene: TRBJ2-1
CDR3aa: CASSLTPAGSYNEQFF
CDR3nt: TGTGCCAGCAGCTTAACCCCAGCGGGTTCCTACAATGAGCAGTTCTTC

d_gene: .
v_gene: TRBV6-5
abundance: .
j_gene: TRBJ2-1
CDR3aa: CASSYVRVSNNEQFF
CDR3nt: TGTGCCAGCAGTTACGTCAGGGTATCGAACAATGAGCAGTTCTTC

d_gene: TRBD2
v_gene: TRBV7-2
abundance: .
j_gene: TRBJ2-1
CDR3aa: CASSLLAGYNEQFF
CDR3nt: TGTGCCAGCAGCCTCCTAGCGGGGTACAATGAGCAGTTCTTC

d_gene: .
v_gene: TRBV5-1
abundance: .
j_gene: TRBJ2-5
CDR3aa: CASSPGMDYQETQYF
CDR3nt: TGCGCCAGCAGCCCAGGGATGGATTACCAAGAGACCCAGTACTTC

d_gene: .
v_gene: TRBV4-2
abundance: .
j_gene: TRBJ1-2
CDR3aa: CASSPLGRDYGYTF
CDR3nt: TGTGCCAGCAGCCCTCTGGGGAGGGACTATGGCTACACCTTC

d_gene: .
v_gene: TRBV7-9
abundance: .
j_gene: TRBJ1-5
CDR3aa: CASSSSRRGLVSNQPQHF
CDR3nt: TGTGCCAGCAGCTCATCTCGGCGGGGCCTGGTAAGCAATCAGCCCCAGCATTTT